The 10 T cell receptor beta chains presented below share a single source sample, sequenced in a study of T-cell reconstitution after alpha-beta-depleted transplantation in children. Unique molecular identifiers were incorporated into the prepared TCRbeta library. TCRdb independently ran MiXCR on the PCR reads; one entry per CDR3 protein. The data hold roughly 500,000 distinct CDR3 sequences, with roughly an eighth observed a single time. The material sequenced was PBMCs from the stem cell graft donor, taken from the stem cell graft. These receptors were collected from a human donor who donated a stem cell graft to a child with combined immunodeficiency.

The genes are TRBV5-1 and TRBJ2-7; the D is unclear. CDR3 length equals 12 residues. The V and J ends lost 3 bases and 5 bases respectively, with 9 bases between them. The germline V gene encodes CDR1 SGHRS and CDR2 YFSETQ. The CDR3 here is CASSSAENEQYF. DNA for the CDR3: TGCGCCAGCAGCTCAGCAGAGAACGAGCAGTACTTC.

This clonotype was observed many times. The V and J genes are TRBV6-5 and TRBJ2-2; the D gene is possibly TRBD2 (6 bases). Germline assignment: CDR1 MNHEY and CDR2 SVGAGI. This CDR3 is built from 15 residues. V was pared by 4 bases and J by 7 bases, with 16 bases between. CDR3: CASSFSAGISGELFF. CDR3 nucleotide sequence: TGTGCCAGCAGTTTTTCCGCGGGGATTAGCGGGGAGCTGTTTTTT.

This clonotype has more than one count but fewer than ten. The V call is TRBV24-1, the J call TRBJ2-2, with TRBD1 identical over 9 bases. Per the germline V gene, CDR1 is KGHDR and CDR2 is SFDVKD. The CDR3 runs 13 residues. V was pared by 10 bases and J by 6 bases, with 5 bases of the junction left unmatched. The CDR3 loop is CATRDRVSGELFF. CDR3 nucleotides: TGTGCCACTAGGGACAGGGTATCCGGGGAGCTGTTTTTT.

This clonotype was counted a few times. This sequence joins TRBV7-3 and TRBJ2-1, with TRBD2 matching 13 bases. Germline V CDR1 and CDR2: SGHTA, FQGTGA. Trimming took 8 bases from V and 8 from J; bases not matched to a gene: 9. CDR3 size: 15 residues. The CDR3 DNA reads as TGTGCCAGCGGCCACGGGACTAGCGGGATGGATGAGCAGTTCTTC. This gives the protein CASGHGTSGMDEQFF.

The CDR3 loop reads CASTQRAGPNNEQFF. Here the CDR3 DNA reads TGTGCCAGCACCCAGCGGGCGGGCCCCAACAATGAGCAGTTCTTC. The rearrangement joins TRBV7-8 to TRBJ2-1, with D perhaps matching TRBD2 (6 bases). The V end lost 7 bases, the J end lost 5 bases, and 18 bases lay between the germline ends. The germline gives CDR1 SGHVS, CDR2 FQNEAQ. The length of the CDR3 is 15 residues.

There are a few counts of this clonotype. V and J are TRBV30 and TRBJ1-5; D is unclear. The CDR3 is 16 amino acids. V lost 5 bases and J lost 0, with 17 bases in between. Germline V lookup: CDR1 GTSNPN, CDR2 SVGIG (reference sequence). CDR3 nucleotides: TGTGCCTGGGGCAAAAGGAGCACGTATAGCAATCAGCCCCAGCATTTT. This translates into CAWGKRSTYSNQPQHF.

On this clonotype itself: The junction shows a germline mismatch at one end, possibly a read error. V is TRBV20-1 and J is TRBJ2-1; TRBD2 matches at 15 bases. The CDR3 runs 16 residues. Germline V gives CDR1 DFQATT, CDR2 SNEGSKA (reference sequence). Here the CDR3 reads CCASGGLAGGPNEQFF. Written as DNA, the CDR3 is TGCTGTGCTAGTGGGGGACTAGCGGGGGGACCCAATGAGCAGTTCTTC.

At least ten counts were recorded for this clonotype. The chain uses TRBV4-3 and TRBJ2-3, with D possibly being TRBD2 (6 bases). The V gene lost 0 bases and the J gene lost 4 bases, with 14 bases spanning the gap. CDR1 and CDR2 from the germline V gene are LGHNA and YSLEER. The CDR3 loop spans 16 amino acids. The DNA for the CDR3 is TGCGCCAGCAGCCAAGAATGGGGGAGGAGGCCAGATACGCAGTATTTT. It translates to CASSQEWGRRPDTQYF.

This clonotype was seen a handful of times. V gene TRBV4-3 combines with J gene TRBJ1-1; a possible D gene is TRBD1 (5 bases). The ends were cut back, 1 base at V and 7 bases at J, with 10 bases in the middle. Germline CDR1 is LGHNA and CDR2 is YSLEER. The CDR3 has 13 amino acids. CDR3 protein: CASSQAWGIEAFF. For the CDR3, the DNA is TGCGCCAGCAGCCAAGCGTGGGGGATTGAAGCTTTCTTT.

This clonotype appeared many times. This chain joins TRBV12-3 or TRBV12-4 and TRBJ2-1, with D possibly being TRBD2 (5 bases). The length of the CDR3 is 14 residues. The V and J ends lost 4 bases and 7 bases respectively, with 14 bases between them. The CDR3 DNA is TGTGCCAGCAGTTATACGACGCCGGGGAATGAGCAGTTCTTC. Translation gives CASSYTTPGNEQFF.